Following are 14 T cell receptor beta chains from one sample sequenced in a study of human T cells and chemical hapten exposure. A single record per CDR3 protein comes from TCRdb applying MiXCR to the RACE reads. The sample holds approximately 70,000 distinct CDR3 sequences, over 7.5% seen once. Time point meaning: patch test 1, 2 weeks after DPC sensitization. Indicated treatment: therapeutic diphenylcyclopropenone sensitization with weekly scalp DPC. This sample comprised whole blood, obtained in connection with sensitization to the hapten diphenylcyclopropenone (DPC). These TCRs come from a woman in her forties with alopecia areata. Some clones in this sample may be carry-over from other donors' samples.

This clonotype was seen repeatedly, ten times or more. The rearrangement uses TRBV19 and TRBJ1-2; possible D gene TRBD1, 5 bases. The V gene lost 5 bases and the J gene lost 5 bases, with 12 bases spanning the gap. This CDR3 has 13 residues. Germline V gene lookup returns CDR1 LNHDA and CDR2 SQIVND (reference sequence). Here the CDR3 reads CASSPTAPYGYTF. CDR3 DNA sequence: TGTGCCAGTAGTCCGACAGCACCGTATGGCTACACCTTC.

This clonotype was detected a few times. This sequence joins TRBV27 and TRBJ2-3; the D is unclear. The CDR3 spans 15 residues. The ends were cut back, 3 bases at V and 6 bases at J, with 16 bases in the middle. Germline assignment: CDR1 MNHEY and CDR2 SMNVEV (reference sequence). The CDR3, as DNA: TGTGCCAGCAGTTTGGGAAAGGGTTGGGCGGATACGCAGTATTTT. It yields the protein CASSLGKGWADTQYF.

The gene calls are TRBV20-1 and TRBJ2-1; no reliable D call. The germline CDR1 and CDR2 sequences are DFQATT and SNEGSKA (reference sequence). This CDR3 spans 12 amino acids. This CDR3 is CRASDWGNEQFF. The CDR3 bases are TGCAGGGCCTCTGACTGGGGCAATGAGCAGTTCTTC.

This clonotype was recorded many times. This sequence joins TRBV19 and TRBJ2-2, with D possibly TRBD1 on 6 matching bases. Trimming took 4 bases from V and 4 from J, leaving 13 bases between them. The CDR3 is 15 amino acids. The germline V gene encodes CDR1 LNHDA and CDR2 SQIVND (reference sequence). The CDR3: CASSTQGFGTGELFF. In DNA, the CDR3 is TGTGCCAGTAGTACCCAGGGGTTTGGCACCGGGGAGCTGTTTTTT.

This clonotype was detected ten times or more. V is TRBV9 and J is TRBJ2-1; TRBD2 might be the D (5 bases). The germline V and J ends were trimmed by 0 bases and 6 bases, with 13 bases remaining between them. Germline assignment: CDR1 SGDLS and CDR2 YYNGEE. There are 15 residues in the CDR3. The DNA for the CDR3 is TGTGCCAGCAGCGTAGAGGCCCGGGGTGGCAATGAGCAGTTCTTC. Amino acids: CASSVEARGGNEQFF.

This clonotype was seen many times. The chain has TRBV11-1 and TRBJ1-1, with TRBD1 matching over 7 bases. V lost 3 bases to trimming and J lost 4 bases; unmatched junction nucleotides: 5. This CDR3 comprises 14 residues. Per the germline V gene, CDR1 is SGHAT and CDR2 is FQDESV (reference sequence). This CDR3 reads CASSFRQGGTEAFF. CDR3 bases: TGTGCCAGCAGCTTCAGACAGGGTGGCACTGAAGCTTTCTTT. The whole variable domain, filled in from reference TRBV11-1 and TRBJ1-1, reads EAEVAQSPRYKITEKSQAVAFWCDPISGHATLYWYRQILGQGPELLVQFQDESVVDDSQLPKDRFSAERLKGVDSTLKIQPAELGDSAMYLCASSFRQGGTEAFFGQGTRLTVV.

The sample holds a few counts of this clonotype. V usage is TRBV18 and J usage is TRBJ1-3; D unresolved. Germline CDR1 reads KGHSH; CDR2 reads LQKENI. V was clipped by 0 bases and J by 2 bases, with 8 bases between them. This CDR3 spans 15 amino acids. CDR3 bases: TGTGCCAGCTCACCACCGGGAGTGGCTGGAAACACCATATATTTT. Residues: CASSPPGVAGNTIYF.

For the CDR3, the DNA is TGTGCCACCTCCCGAGGGGGCGGATCACCCCTCCACTTT. Its translation: CATSRGGGSPLHF. This sequence joins TRBV9 and TRBJ1-6, with TRBD1 matching 7 bases. Germline V gene lookup returns CDR1 SGDLS and CDR2 YYNGEE. With V trimmed by 9 bases and J by 10 bases, 10 bases remained unmatched. The CDR3 is made up of 13 amino acids.

CDR3: CASSARGDGNQPQHF. The CDR3 nucleotides are TGCGCCAGCAGCGCCAGGGGAGACGGCAATCAGCCCCAGCATTTT. The gene calls are TRBV4-3 and TRBJ1-5; a possible D gene is TRBD1 (6 bases). The V end lost 5 bases, the J end lost 2 bases, and 13 bases lay between the germline ends. The CDR3 consists of 15 residues. Germline V gives CDR1 LGHNA, CDR2 YSLEER.

The rearrangement links TRBV6-5 to TRBJ1-5; the D gene is possibly TRBD1 (6 bases). Trimming pared 5 bases from V and 9 bases from J, leaving 20 bases between. Germline CDR1 and CDR2: MNHEY and SVGAGI. CDR3 size: 15 residues. CDR3 nucleotides: TGTGCCAGCAGTGGGACGGCTCAGGGGTATGGGCCCCAGCATTTT. Amino acid sequence: CASSGTAQGYGPQHF.

This clonotype was seen many times. The CDR3 nucleotides are TGTGCCAGCAGCCTTCGACAAGGGGGCGAGCCCCAGCATTTT. Its translation is CASSLRQGGEPQHF. This rearrangement joins TRBV9 to TRBJ1-5; 7 bases match TRBD1. The V segment lost 4 bases and the J segment 8 bases; nucleotides outside the gene matches: 9. Germline V lookup: CDR1 SGDLS, CDR2 YYNGEE. This CDR3 has 14 residues.

A few counts support this clonotype. V gene TRBV29-1 combines with J gene TRBJ1-2; no reliable D call. Per germline, CDR1 SQVTM and CDR2 ANQGSEA. The length of the CDR3 is 11 residues. V dropped 3 bases and J dropped 4 bases, with 6 bases sitting between them. This CDR3 is CSVDGSYGYTF. The CDR3 DNA follows: TGCAGCGTTGACGGAAGCTATGGCTACACCTTC.

On this clonotype: A much larger clone sits a single nucleotide away, making a read error possible. The chain joins TRBV6-2 or TRBV6-3 to TRBJ2-7, with D possibly called TRBD1 or TRBD2 (5 bases each). The V end was cut by 5 bases, the J end by 6 bases, with 23 bases between. Germline V lookup: CDR1 MNHEY, CDR2 SVGEGT. The CDR3 runs 16 residues. CDR3 sequence: CASSRIPGPRTCEQYF. The CDR3 nucleotides read TGTGCCAGCAGTCGAATCCCGGGACCCAGGACCTGCGAGCAGTACTTC.

This clonotype was seen repeatedly, ten times or more. As DNA, the CDR3 is TGCGCCAGCAGCTTGACCGACAAAGAGACCCAGTACTTC. Its protein product is CASSLTDKETQYF. The V call is TRBV5-1, the J call TRBJ2-5, with D unclear. The germline V gene encodes CDR1 SGHRS and CDR2 YFSETQ. V lost 1 base and J lost 3, with 7 bases in between. The CDR3 is 13 amino acids. Full variable domain (remainder filled in from reference TRBV5-1 and TRBJ2-5): KAGVTQTPRYLIKTRGQQVTLSCSPISGHRSVSWYQQTPGQGLQFLFEYFSETQRNKGNFPGRFSGRQFSNSRSEMNVSTLELGDSALYLCASSLTDKETQYFGPGTRLLVL.